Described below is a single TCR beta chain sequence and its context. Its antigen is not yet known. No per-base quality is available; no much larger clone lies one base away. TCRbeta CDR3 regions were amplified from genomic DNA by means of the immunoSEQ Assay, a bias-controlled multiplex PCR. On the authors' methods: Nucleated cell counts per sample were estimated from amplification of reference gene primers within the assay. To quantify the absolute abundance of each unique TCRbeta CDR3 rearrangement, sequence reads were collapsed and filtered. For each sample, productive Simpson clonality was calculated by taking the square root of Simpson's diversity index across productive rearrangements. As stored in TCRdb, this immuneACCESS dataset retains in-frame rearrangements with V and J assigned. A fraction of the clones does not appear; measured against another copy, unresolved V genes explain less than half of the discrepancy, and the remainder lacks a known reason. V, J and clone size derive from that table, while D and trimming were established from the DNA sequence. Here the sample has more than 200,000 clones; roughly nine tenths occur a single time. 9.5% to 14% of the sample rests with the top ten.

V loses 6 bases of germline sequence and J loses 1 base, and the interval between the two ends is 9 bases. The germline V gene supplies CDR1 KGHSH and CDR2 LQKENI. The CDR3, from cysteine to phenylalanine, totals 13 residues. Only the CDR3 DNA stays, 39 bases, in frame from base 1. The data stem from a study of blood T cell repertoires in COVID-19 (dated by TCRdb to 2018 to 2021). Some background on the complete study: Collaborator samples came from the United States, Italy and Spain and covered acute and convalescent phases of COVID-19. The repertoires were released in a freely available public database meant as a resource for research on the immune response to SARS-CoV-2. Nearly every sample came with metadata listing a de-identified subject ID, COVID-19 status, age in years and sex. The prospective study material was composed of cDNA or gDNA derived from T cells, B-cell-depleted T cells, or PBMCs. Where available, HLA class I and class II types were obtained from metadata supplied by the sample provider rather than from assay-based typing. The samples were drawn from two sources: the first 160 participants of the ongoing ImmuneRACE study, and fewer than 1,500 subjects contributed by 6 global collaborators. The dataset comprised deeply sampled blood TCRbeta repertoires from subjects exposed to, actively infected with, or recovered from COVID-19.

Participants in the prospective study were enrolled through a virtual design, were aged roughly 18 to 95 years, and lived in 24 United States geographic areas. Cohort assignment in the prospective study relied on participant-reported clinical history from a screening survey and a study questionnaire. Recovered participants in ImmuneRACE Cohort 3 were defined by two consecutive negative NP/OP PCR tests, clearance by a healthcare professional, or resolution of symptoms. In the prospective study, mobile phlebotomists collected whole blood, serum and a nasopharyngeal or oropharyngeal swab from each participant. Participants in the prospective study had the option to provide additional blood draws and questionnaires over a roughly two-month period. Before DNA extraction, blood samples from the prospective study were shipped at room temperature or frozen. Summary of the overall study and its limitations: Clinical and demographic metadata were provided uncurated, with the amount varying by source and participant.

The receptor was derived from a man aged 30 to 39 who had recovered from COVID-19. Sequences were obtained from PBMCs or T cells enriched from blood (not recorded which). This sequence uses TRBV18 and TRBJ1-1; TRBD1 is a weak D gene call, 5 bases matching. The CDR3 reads CASSLGPNTEAFF. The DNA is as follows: TGTGCCAGCTCTCTGGGGCCGAACACTGAAGCTTTCTTT.